This TCR beta chain was retrieved from a study of identical twins. The trim removed 3 bases at V and 5 bases at J, leaving 4 bases unmatched. The CDR3 runs to 15 residues. Germline lookup yields CDR1 MNHEY and CDR2 SMNVEV (reference sequence). TCRdb passed the 5' RACE reads through MiXCR, listing each CDR3 protein once. This sample has approximately 300,000 distinct CDR3 sequences; less than 9.5% occur once, and the top ten carry 5.5% to 9%. In the case of this clonotype: A much larger clone differs by one base, so this may be a read error.

This sample also appeared in a second study, on yellow fever vaccine responses in identical twins.

This receptor was taken from a woman under 30 in good health. V gene TRBV27 combines with J gene TRBJ2-1; 10 bases fit TRBD1. What was sequenced was CD8+ T cells sorted from blood. DNA for the CDR3: TGTGCCAGCAGTTTGACAGGGGGCCATCACAATGAGCAGTTCTTC. This sequence encodes CASSLTGGHHNEQFF.